This T cell receptor (beta chain) emerged from a study of T cells in Graves' hyperthyroidism and ophthalmopathy (dated by TCRdb to between 2017 and 2020). Background on the whole study: Peripheral blood samples were taken at the time of initial diagnosis, prior to any treatment. To identify distinguishing TCR V-J signatures, a discovery cohort of 95 to 100 patients was used, comprising 40 to 45 with Graves' ophthalmopathy and around 60 with stable Graves' hyperthyroidism. Whether ophthalmopathy could be predicted prospectively was tested in an independent validation cohort made up of approximately 19 hyperthyroidism patients plus 17 patients who later progressed to ophthalmopathy. The 100 or so discovery patients were divided at random into training and test sets in a 7:3 ratio. Thyroid tissue and blood T-cell repertoires from over 5 Graves' hyperthyroidism patients were also compared in the study. Once sampling was done, hyperthyroidism patients were given methimazole at a starting dose of 30 mg daily, whereas ophthalmopathy patients were given high-dose intravenous methylprednisolone. TCR Vbeta CDR3 sequencing of some 140 peripheral blood samples (43 ophthalmopathy, 75 or so hyperthyroidism and approximately 17 progressor patients) is reported in the paper. The paper's findings and limits, for the study overall: During validation, the model predicted progression to ophthalmopathy a median of roughly 7.1 months ahead of onset, with more than 55% sensitivity and 72.22% specificity. Ophthalmopathy was separated from stable hyperthyroidism by a 13 V-J signature model, with approximately 85% sensitivity and approximately 81% specificity obtained in cross-validation and 80%/75% obtained in testing. No statistical method was used to fix the sample size in advance, and group allocation was not hidden from the investigators. Most expanded thyroid clonotypes (frequency above 0.001) were also detected in blood, suggesting blood repertoires may reflect thyroid immune responses.

V is shortened by 5 bases, J by 3 bases, and the region joining them spans 10 bases. CDR1 MNHNS and CDR2 SASEGT are derived from the germline V gene. The CDR3 has 13 amino acids, counting the end cysteine and phenylalanine. Of all the DNA, just the CDR3 is kept, 39 bases in frame from base 1. A patient counted as having stable Graves' hyperthyroidism if no progression to ophthalmopathy occurred over 18 months of follow-up. Hyperthyroidism patients were newly diagnosed, had a disease duration of under 2 months, and were aged 18 to 65 years. Patients with uncontrolled infections, other autoimmune diseases, pregnancy or lactation were excluded. Diagnoses were established on the basis of clinical symptoms, serum thyroxine and TRAb, thyroid ultrasound, and orbital computed tomography. Ficoll-Paque density gradient centrifugation was used to isolate PBMCs from 10 ml of fresh peripheral blood. Trizol reagent was used to extract total RNA, and RNA quality was then checked on an Agilent 2100 Bioanalyzer.

This clonotype has a count of ten or more. The antigen this receptor binds is unknown. No clone much larger than this one lies a single base away; base qualities are absent. The TCR beta CDR3 regions were amplified from the RNA transcripts. The TCR CDR3 was subjected to a first round of RT-PCR using the HTBI primer set and the Qiagen OneStep RT-PCR kit. Libraries were constructed in a second round of multiplex PCR, after which size selection and purification were performed. The libraries were sequenced on an Illumina HiSeq2000 using paired-end 100 bp reads. In the paper's pipeline: SOAPnuke was used to process the raw data, with reads discarded if the reads contained adapters or uncalled bases, had a mean Phred below 15, or lacked an exact constant-primer or identifier match. COPE v1.2.5 was used to merge high-quality paired reads, and clonotypes were defined as unique nucleotide sequences. MiTCR v1.1 was used to align the clonotypes against IMGT TRBV, TRBD and TRBJ reference segments. The analysis was restricted to V-J combinations with a frequency above 0.0001, which together covered just over 98% of the repertoires. A TCS score was defined as the ratio of F50 (clonal expansion) to E x V (chaos), with BLOSUM62-based TCRdist applied between CDR3 peptides within each V-J. Welch's t-statistics and random forest reduced roughly 530 V-J features to about 13, which were used in a naive Bayes classifier (R e1071). The public reads were run again by TCRdb, first through fastp at Q25 and then through MiXCR, and only productive beta chains were kept. Identical CDR3 protein sequences are pooled into one entry, listed with their most common genes and DNA. The V and J calls and clone size come from TCRdb's table, not from the authors' own analysis. For this sample the table gives 340,000 or so distinct CDR3 sequences, of which 16% were detected only once. The leading ten clones occupy around a third of the sample.

This chain joins TRBV6-1 to TRBJ1-1; the D region possibly corresponds to TRBD1 (6 bases align). Sequenced material: blood. The receptor's source is a man aged 25-40 years with Graves' hyperthyroidism. The encoded CDR3 is CASSYRDDTEAFF. The sequenced DNA is TGTGCCAGCAGTTACAGGGATGACACTGAAGCTTTCTTT.